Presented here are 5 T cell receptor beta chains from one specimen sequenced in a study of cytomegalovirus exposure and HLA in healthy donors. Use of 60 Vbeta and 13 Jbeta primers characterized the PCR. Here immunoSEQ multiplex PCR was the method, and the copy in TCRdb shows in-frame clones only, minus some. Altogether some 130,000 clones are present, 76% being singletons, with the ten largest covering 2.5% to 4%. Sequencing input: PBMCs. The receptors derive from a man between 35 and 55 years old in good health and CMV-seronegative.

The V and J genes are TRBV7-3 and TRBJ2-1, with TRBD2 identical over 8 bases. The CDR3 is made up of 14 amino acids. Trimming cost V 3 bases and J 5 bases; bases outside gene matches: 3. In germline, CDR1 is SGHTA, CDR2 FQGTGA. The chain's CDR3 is CASSLREVDNEQFF. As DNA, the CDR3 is TGTGCCAGCAGCTTGCGGGAGGTCGACAATGAGCAGTTCTTC.

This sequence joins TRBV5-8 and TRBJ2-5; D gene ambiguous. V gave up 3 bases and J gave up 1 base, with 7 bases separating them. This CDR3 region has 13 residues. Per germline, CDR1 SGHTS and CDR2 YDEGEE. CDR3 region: CASSSRRQETQYF. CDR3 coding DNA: TGTGCCAGCAGCTCCAGGCGCCAAGAGACCCAGTACTTC.

The CDR3: CASSRTGNTGELFF. The CDR3 bases are TGTGCCAGCAGTCGGACAGGGAACACCGGGGAGCTGTTTTTT. The rearrangement links TRBV7-9 to TRBJ2-2, with 7 bases lining up with TRBD1. Losses at the gene ends were 6 bases for V and 1 base for J; bases not matched to a gene: 2. This CDR3 contains 14 residues. Germline V gene data show CDR1 as SEHNR and CDR2 as FQNEAQ (reference sequence).

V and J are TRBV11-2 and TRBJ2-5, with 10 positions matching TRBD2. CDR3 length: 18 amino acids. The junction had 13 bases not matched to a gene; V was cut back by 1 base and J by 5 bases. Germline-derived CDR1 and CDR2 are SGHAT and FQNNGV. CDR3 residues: CASSLVDPSGRSGETQYF. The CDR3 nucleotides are TGTGCCAGCAGCTTAGTAGATCCTAGCGGGAGATCTGGGGAGACCCAGTACTTC.

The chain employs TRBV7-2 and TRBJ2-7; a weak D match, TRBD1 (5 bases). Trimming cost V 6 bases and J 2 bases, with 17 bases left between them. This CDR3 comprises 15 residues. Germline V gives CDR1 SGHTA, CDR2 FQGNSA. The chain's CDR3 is CASRKVGRATYEQYF. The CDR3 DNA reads TGTGCCAGCAGGAAAGTCGGCAGGGCGACCTACGAGCAGTACTTC. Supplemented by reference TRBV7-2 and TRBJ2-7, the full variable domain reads GAGVSQSPSNKVTEKGKDVELRCDPISGHTALYWYRQSLGQGLEFLIYFQGNSAPDKSGLPSDRFSAERTGGSVSTLTIQRTQQEDSAVYLCASRKVGRATYEQYFGPGTRLTVT.